These T cell receptor beta chains were read from a single sample in a study of sequential checkpoint blockade in melanoma. Sequencing was performed with immunoSEQ multiplex PCR; in TCRdb, only in-frame clones are kept and a portion is missing. The sample lists about 19,000 clones; roughly 28% were seen once. Specimen: tumor tissue (inferred from file names), collected from a patient given nivolumab and ipilimumab in sequence. The source is a human donor with melanoma. Each CDR3 is given with its conserved first and last residue. The D gene is left open where the match is weak. The listing skips clone size in some rows; elsewhere it reads once, few, many or a size class.

CASSGNRDSPNQPQHF	TGTGCCAGCAGCGGAAACCGGGACAGCCCCAATCAGCCCCAGCATTTT	TRBD1	few	TRBV9	TRBJ1-5
CASSESGEIEAFF	TGCGCCAGCAGTGAGTCGGGCGAGATTGAAGCTTTCTTT	NA	NA	TRBV10-2	TRBJ1-1
CASSQIRGAGELFF	TGCGCCAGCAGTCAGATTAGGGGGGCCGGGGAGCTGTTTTTT	NA	few	TRBV1	TRBJ2-2
CASSLDLARSSYNEQFF	TGTGCCAGCAGCTTGGATCTAGCCCGAAGCTCCTACAATGAGCAGTTCTTC	NA	NA	TRBV11-3	TRBJ2-1
CASSVDKGDTGELFF	TGTGCCAGCAGCGTCGACAAGGGAGACACCGGGGAGCTGTTTTTT	NA	NA	TRBV9	TRBJ2-2
CASSPARDRGSGYTF	TGTGCCAGCAGCCCGGCTCGGGACAGGGGTTCCGGCTACACCTTC	TRBD1	NA	TRBV7-6	TRBJ1-2
CASSIVGQGGAEAFF	TGTGCCAGTAGTATAGTCGGGCAGGGAGGGGCTGAAGCTTTCTTT	NA	once	TRBV19	TRBJ1-1
CASSVATGQFEKLFF	TGTGCCAGCAGCGTAGCTACAGGACAGTTTGAAAAACTGTTTTTT	NA	few	TRBV9	TRBJ1-4
CASSLVRSGSGETQYF	TGTGCCAGCAGCTTAGTCAGAAGCGGGAGCGGGGAGACCCAGTACTTC	TRBD2	NA	TRBV7-6	TRBJ2-5
CASSPGQPSGANVLTF	TGCGCCAGCAGCCCCGGACAGCCCTCTGGGGCCAACGTCCTGACTTTC	NA	NA	TRBV5-1	TRBJ2-6
CASSITSSGANVLTF	TGTGCCAGTAGTATTACGAGTTCTGGGGCCAACGTCCTGACTTTC	NA	NA	TRBV19	TRBJ2-6
CASSTNVLSSGNTIYF	TGTGCCAGCAGTACTAACGTTCTATCCTCTGGAAACACCATATATTTT	NA	few	TRBV28	TRBJ1-3
CASSLAPRSGELFF	TGTGCCAGCAGCCTCGCCCCAAGGTCCGGGGAGCTGTTTTTT	NA	NA	TRBV11-3	TRBJ2-2
CASSSQPPDRLRQFF	TGTGCCAGCAGTTCCCAACCCCCCGACAGGCTTAGACAGTTCTTC	NA	NA	TRBV6-8	TRBJ2-1
CASSYGGQGMQAFF	TGTGCCAGCAGTTACGGGGGACAGGGCATGCAGGCTTTCTTT	TRBD1	few	TRBV6-8	TRBJ1-1
CASNRGTARNEKLFF	TGTGCCAGCAACAGGGGAACAGCGAGAAATGAAAAACTGTTTTTT	TRBD1	NA	TRBV6-8	TRBJ1-4
CASSVGANTEAFF	TGTGCCAGCAGCGTAGGCGCGAACACTGAAGCTTTCTTT	NA	NA	TRBV9	TRBJ1-1
CASSIGTGITEKLFF	TGTGCCAGTAGTATAGGGACAGGGATTACTGAAAAACTGTTTTTT	TRBD1	NA	TRBV19	TRBJ1-4
CASSPAGGDYGYTF	TGTGCCAGCAGCCCTGCAGGGGGAGACTATGGCTACACCTTC	TRBD1	few	TRBV11-3	TRBJ1-2
CASSSPTERREQYF	TGTGCCAGCAGCTCCCCGACAGAGCGGAGGGAGCAGTACTTC	NA	NA	TRBV11-3	TRBJ2-7
CASSSARGKNIQYF	TGTGCCAGTAGTTCGGCCCGGGGCAAAAACATTCAGTACTTC	NA	few	TRBV19	TRBJ2-4
CASFPDRGNTIYF	TGTGCCAGTTTTCCAGACCGTGGAAACACCATATATTTT	NA	NA	TRBV19	TRBJ1-3
CASSPIAGLDNEQFF	TGTGCCAGCAGTCCGATCGCAGGGCTGGACAATGAGCAGTTCTTC	NA	few	TRBV28	TRBJ2-1
CASSSGSGVNGYTF	TGCGCCAGCAGCTCAGGGTCAGGGGTCAATGGCTACACCTTC	NA	NA	TRBV5-1	TRBJ1-2
CSVDGGGLTDTQYF	TGCAGCGTTGACGGAGGAGGTCTCACAGATACGCAGTATTTT	NA	NA	TRBV29-1	TRBJ2-3
CASSQNRGGYTF	TGTGCCAGCAGCCAAAACAGGGGAGGCTACACCTTC	TRBD1	few	TRBV14	TRBJ1-2
CASSYKGLANEQFF	TGTGCCAGCAGTTACAAGGGCCTAGCTAATGAGCAGTTCTTC	NA	few	TRBV6-8	TRBJ2-1
CASNLPPPLHF	TGTGCCAGCAATTTGCCCCCGCCCCTCCACTTT	NA	NA	TRBV6-7	TRBJ1-6
CASSLGARETEETQYF	TGTGCCAGCAGCTTAGGTGCAAGGGAGACAGAAGAGACCCAGTACTTC	NA	many	TRBV11-3	TRBJ2-5
CASTWDGGSLYEQYF	TGTGCCAGCACCTGGGACGGGGGGTCCCTGTACGAGCAGTACTTC	TRBD2	many	TRBV11-3	TRBJ2-7
CAWIWRGRAVGTGELFF	TGTGCCTGGATTTGGCGCGGGAGGGCCGTCGGCACCGGGGAGCTGTTTTTT	TRBD2	NA	TRBV30	TRBJ2-2
CASSWREPGEQFF	TGTGCCAGCAGTTGGCGGGAGCCCGGTGAGCAGTTCTTC	TRBD2	NA	TRBV2	TRBJ2-1
CASSYEWRADNEQFF	TGTGCCAGCAGTTACGAATGGAGAGCGGACAATGAGCAGTTCTTC	NA	few	TRBV6-8	TRBJ2-1
CACLPRDRGFNEQFF	TGTGCCTGTTTACCCCGGGACAGGGGATTCAATGAGCAGTTCTTC	TRBD1	few	TRBV30	TRBJ2-1
CASSYKGYTEAFF	TGTGCCAGCAGTTATAAGGGGTACACTGAAGCTTTCTTT	NA	few	TRBV6-8	TRBJ1-1
CASSEVGDRGGYTF	TGTGCCAGCAGTGAAGTGGGGGACAGGGGAGGCTACACCTTC	TRBD1	few	TRBV25-1	TRBJ1-2
CASSGGTLSSGANVLTF	TGCGCCAGCAGCGGCGGGACACTAAGCTCTGGGGCCAACGTCCTGACTTTC	NA	NA	TRBV5-1	TRBJ2-6
CASSYTSSGANVLTF	TGTGCCAGCAGTTATACAAGCTCTGGGGCCAACGTCCTGACTTTC	NA	few	TRBV6-8	TRBJ2-6
CASNGGSKDTEAFF	TGTGCCAGCAATGGGGGGTCAAAAGACACTGAAGCTTTCTTT	NA	NA	TRBV28	TRBJ1-1
CASTGTSGKETQYF	TGTGCCAGCACCGGGACTAGCGGGAAGGAGACCCAGTACTTC	TRBD2	few	TRBV28	TRBJ2-5
CASSSSGLAGDNEQFF	TGTGCCAGCAGCTCGTCAGGACTAGCGGGAGACAATGAGCAGTTCTTC	TRBD2	few	TRBV11-3	TRBJ2-1
CASSLSGTSGETQYF	TGTGCCAGCAGTTTATCCGGGACTAGCGGGGAGACCCAGTACTTC	TRBD2	few	TRBV6-8	TRBJ2-5
CASSLYAPTAGGYTF	TGTGCCAGCAGCTTATATGCCCCGACGGCGGGTGGCTACACCTTC	NA	many	TRBV11-3	TRBJ1-2
CSVGPGSGGYGYTF	TGCAGCGTGGGACCGGGTTCAGGGGGGTATGGCTACACCTTC	TRBD1	NA	TRBV29-1	TRBJ1-2
CASSYGQGRGKNIQYF	TGTGCCAGCAGTTACGGACAGGGGCGCGGCAAAAACATTCAGTACTTC	TRBD1	few	TRBV6-8	TRBJ2-4
CASRTIAGTGELFF	TGTGCCAGCAGGACGATAGCGGGGACCGGGGAGCTGTTTTTT	TRBD2	few	TRBV11-3	TRBJ2-2
CASSGTSGSLEQFF	TGCGCCAGCAGCGGGACTAGCGGGAGTCTTGAGCAGTTCTTC	TRBD2	NA	TRBV5-1	TRBJ2-1
CASRSYTLARGVTDTQYF	TGTGCCAGCAGAAGTTATACGCTCGCGCGGGGGGTCACAGATACGCAGTATTTT	TRBD2	NA	TRBV6-8	TRBJ2-3
CASSVTGERQPQHF	TGTGCCAGCAGTGTAACAGGGGAAAGGCAGCCCCAGCATTTT	TRBD1	NA	TRBV9	TRBJ1-5
CSVVVGAYETQYF	TGCAGCGTTGTGGTGGGCGCGTATGAGACCCAGTACTTC	NA	NA	TRBV29-1	TRBJ2-5
CASSLAGTSVAYEQYF	TGCGCCAGCAGCTTGGCCGGGACTAGCGTAGCCTACGAGCAGTACTTC	TRBD2	few	TRBV5-1	TRBJ2-7
CASSPRGGDGYTF	TGTGCCAGCTCACCCAGAGGGGGCGATGGCTACACCTTC	TRBD1	once	TRBV18	TRBJ1-2